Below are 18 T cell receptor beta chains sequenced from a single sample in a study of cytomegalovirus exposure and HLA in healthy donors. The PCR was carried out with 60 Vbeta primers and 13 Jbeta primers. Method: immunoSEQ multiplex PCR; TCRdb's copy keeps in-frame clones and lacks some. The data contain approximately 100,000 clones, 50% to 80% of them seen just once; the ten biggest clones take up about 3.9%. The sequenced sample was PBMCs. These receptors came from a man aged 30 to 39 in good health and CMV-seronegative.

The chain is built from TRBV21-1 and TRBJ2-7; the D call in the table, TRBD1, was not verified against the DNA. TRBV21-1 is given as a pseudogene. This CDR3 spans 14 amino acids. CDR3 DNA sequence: TGTGCCAGCGGACGACAGGGGCGGTGTTACGAGCAGTACTTC. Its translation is CASGRQGRCYEQYF.

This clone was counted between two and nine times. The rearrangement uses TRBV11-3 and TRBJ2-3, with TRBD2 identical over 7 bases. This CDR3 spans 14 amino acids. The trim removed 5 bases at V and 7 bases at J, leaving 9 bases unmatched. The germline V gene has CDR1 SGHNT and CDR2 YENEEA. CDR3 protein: CASSPPGRAYTQYF. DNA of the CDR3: TGTGCCAGCAGCCCCCCTGGGAGGGCCTATACGCAGTATTTT.

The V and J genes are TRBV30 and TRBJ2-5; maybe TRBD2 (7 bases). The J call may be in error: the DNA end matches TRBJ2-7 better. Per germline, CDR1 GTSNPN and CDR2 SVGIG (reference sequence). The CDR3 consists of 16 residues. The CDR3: CAWMTRGARGSYEQYF. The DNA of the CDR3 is TGTGCCTGGATGACCCGGGGGGCTAGGGGATCCTACGAGCAGTACTTC.

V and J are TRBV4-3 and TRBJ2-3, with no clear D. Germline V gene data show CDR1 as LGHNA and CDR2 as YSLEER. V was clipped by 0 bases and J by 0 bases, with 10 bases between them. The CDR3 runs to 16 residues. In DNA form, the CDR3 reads TGCGCCAGCAGCCAAGACGCGCGGTCTAGCACAGATACGCAGTATTTT. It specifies CASSQDARSSTDTQYF.

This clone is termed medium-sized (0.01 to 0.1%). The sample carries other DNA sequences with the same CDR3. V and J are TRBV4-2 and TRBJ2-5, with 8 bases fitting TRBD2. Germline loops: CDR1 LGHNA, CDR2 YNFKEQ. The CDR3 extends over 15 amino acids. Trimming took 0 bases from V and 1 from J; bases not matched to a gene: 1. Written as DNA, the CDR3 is TGTGCCAGCAGCCAAGATCGGGGGGGCCAAGAGACCCAGTACTTC. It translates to CASSQDRGGQETQYF.

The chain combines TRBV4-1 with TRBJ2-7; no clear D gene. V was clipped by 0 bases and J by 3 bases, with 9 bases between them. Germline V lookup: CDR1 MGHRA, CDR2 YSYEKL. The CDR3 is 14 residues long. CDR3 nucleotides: TGCGCCAGCAGCCAAGATCCGGTCGGCTACGAGCAGTACTTC. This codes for CASSQDPVGYEQYF.

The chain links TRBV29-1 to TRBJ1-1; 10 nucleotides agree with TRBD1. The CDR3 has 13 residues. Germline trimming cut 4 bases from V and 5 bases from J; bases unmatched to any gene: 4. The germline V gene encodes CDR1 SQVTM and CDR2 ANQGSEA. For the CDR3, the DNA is TGCAGCGTTGTAAGGACAGGGGGGACTGAAGCTTTCTTT. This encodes CSVVRTGGTEAFF.

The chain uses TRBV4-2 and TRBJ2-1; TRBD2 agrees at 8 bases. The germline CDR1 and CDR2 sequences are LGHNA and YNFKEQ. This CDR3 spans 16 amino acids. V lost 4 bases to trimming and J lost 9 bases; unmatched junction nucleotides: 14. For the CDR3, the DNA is TGTGCCAGCAGCCGCGAGCCTGAGCGGGAGTGGGGTGAGCAGTTCTTC. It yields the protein CASSREPEREWGEQFF.

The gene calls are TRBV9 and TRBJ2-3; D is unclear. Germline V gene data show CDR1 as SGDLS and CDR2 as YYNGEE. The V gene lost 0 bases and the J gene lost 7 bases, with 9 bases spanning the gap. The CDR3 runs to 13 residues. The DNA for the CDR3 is TGTGCCAGCAGCGTAGTAGGCGACTATACGCAGTATTTT. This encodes CASSVVGDYTQYF.

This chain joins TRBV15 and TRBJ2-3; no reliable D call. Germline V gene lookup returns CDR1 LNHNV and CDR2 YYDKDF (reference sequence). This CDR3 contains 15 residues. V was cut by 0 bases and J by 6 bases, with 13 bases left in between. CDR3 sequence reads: CATSRDLIRSDTQYF. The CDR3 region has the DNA TGTGCCACCAGCAGAGATCTAATCAGGTCGGATACGCAGTATTTT.

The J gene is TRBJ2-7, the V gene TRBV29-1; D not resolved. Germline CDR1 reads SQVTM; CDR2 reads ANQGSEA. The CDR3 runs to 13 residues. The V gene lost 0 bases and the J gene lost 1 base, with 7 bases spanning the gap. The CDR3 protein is CSVEENRSYEQYF. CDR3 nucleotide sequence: TGCAGCGTTGAAGAGAACAGATCCTACGAGCAGTACTTC.

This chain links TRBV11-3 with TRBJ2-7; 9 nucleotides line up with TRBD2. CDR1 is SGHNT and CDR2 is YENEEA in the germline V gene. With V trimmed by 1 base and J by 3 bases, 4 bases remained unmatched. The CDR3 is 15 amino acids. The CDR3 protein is CASSLGPSGDYEQYF. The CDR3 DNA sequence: TGTGCCAGCAGCTTAGGCCCTAGCGGGGACTACGAGCAGTACTTC.

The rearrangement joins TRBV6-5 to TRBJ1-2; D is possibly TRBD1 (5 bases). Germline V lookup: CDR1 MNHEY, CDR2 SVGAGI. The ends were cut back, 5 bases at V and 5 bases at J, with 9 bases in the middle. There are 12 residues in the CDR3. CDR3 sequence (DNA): TGTGCCAGCAGTCTCGACAGATATGGCTACACCTTC. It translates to CASSLDRYGYTF.

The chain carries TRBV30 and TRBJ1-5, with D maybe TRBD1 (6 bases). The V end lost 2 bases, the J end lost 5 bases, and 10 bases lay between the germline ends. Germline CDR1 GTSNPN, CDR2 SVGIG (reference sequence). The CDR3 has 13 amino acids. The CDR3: CAWSWTVDQPQHF. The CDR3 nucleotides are TGTGCCTGGAGTTGGACAGTGGATCAGCCCCAGCATTTT.

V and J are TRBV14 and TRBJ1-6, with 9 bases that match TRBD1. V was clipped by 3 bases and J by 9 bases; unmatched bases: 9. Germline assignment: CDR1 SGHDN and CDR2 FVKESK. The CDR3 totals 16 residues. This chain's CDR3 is CASSQRRGQGSSPLHF. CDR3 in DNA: TGTGCCAGCAGCCAGCGAAGAGGACAGGGGAGTTCACCCCTCCACTTT.

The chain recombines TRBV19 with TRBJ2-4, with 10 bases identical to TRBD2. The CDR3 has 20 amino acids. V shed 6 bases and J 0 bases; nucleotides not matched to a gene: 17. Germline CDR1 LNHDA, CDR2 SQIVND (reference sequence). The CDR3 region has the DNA TGTGCCAGTAGCAGGGGACTTAGCGGGAGGCTGGTGGTAGCCAAAAACATTCAGTACTTC. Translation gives CASSRGLSGRLVVAKNIQYF.

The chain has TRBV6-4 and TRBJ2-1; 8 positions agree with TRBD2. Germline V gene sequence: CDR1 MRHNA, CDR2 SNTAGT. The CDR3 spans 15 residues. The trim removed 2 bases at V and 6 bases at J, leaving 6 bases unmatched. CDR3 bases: TGTGCCAGCAGTGACACGGGGGGGCCGGTCAATGAGCAGTTCTTC. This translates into CASSDTGGPVNEQFF.

CDR3 residues: CASGRGLPIETQYF. In nucleotides, the CDR3 is TGTGCTAGTGGGCGGGGACTCCCCATTGAGACCCAGTACTTC. V usage is TRBV12-5 and J usage is TRBJ2-5, with a possible D match to TRBD2 (6 bases). With 6 bases removed from V and 5 bases from J, the gap between germline ends came to 16 bases. Germline V gene lookup returns CDR1 LGHNT and CDR2 FRNRAP. This CDR3 comprises 14 residues.